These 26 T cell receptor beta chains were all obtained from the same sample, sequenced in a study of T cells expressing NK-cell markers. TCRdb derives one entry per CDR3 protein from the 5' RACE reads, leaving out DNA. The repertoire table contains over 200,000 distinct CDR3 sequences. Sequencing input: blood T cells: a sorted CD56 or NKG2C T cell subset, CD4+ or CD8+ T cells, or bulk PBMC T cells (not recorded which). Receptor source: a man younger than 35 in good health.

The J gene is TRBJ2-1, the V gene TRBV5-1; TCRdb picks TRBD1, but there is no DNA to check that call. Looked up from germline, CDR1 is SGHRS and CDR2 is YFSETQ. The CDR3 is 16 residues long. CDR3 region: CASSPGDASSYNEQFF.

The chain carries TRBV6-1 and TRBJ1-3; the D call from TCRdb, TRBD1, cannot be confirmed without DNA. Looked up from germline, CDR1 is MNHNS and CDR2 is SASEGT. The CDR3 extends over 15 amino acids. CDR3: CASTRTGDSGNTIYF.

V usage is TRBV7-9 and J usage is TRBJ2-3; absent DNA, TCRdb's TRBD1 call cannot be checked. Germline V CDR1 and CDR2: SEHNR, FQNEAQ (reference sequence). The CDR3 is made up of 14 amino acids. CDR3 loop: CASKGTGYIDTQYF.

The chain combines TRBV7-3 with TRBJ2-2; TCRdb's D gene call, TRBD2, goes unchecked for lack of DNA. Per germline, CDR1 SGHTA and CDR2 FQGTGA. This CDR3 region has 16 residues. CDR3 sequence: CASSFSGLAGLGELFF.

The CDR3 reads CASRQTGIGNQPQHF. V usage is TRBV6-2 or TRBV6-3 and J usage is TRBJ1-5; TCRdb picks TRBD1, but there is no DNA to check that call. The CDR3 contains 15 residues. Germline loops: CDR1 MNHEY, CDR2 SVGEGT.

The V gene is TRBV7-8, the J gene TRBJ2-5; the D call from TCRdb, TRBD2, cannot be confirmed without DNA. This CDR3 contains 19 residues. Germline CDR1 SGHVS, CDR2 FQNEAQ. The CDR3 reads CASSFHPARARGNQETQYF.

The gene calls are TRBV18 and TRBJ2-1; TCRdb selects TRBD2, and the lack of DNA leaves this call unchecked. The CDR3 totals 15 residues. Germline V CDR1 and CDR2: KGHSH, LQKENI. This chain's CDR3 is CASSPIAGVNNEQFF.

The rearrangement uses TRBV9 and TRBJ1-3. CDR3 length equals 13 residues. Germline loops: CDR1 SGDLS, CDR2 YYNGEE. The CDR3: CASSVVAGNTIYF.

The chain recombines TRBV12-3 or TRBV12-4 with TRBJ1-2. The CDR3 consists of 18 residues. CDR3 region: CASSPSRSNPLNNYGYTF.

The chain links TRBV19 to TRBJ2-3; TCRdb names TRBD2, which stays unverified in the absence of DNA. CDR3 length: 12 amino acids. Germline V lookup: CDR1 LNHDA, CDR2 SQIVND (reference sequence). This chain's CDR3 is CASSIDRLALYF.

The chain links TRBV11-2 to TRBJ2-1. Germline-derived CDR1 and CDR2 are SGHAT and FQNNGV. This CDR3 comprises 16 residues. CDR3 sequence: CASSLRTSGRYNEQFF.

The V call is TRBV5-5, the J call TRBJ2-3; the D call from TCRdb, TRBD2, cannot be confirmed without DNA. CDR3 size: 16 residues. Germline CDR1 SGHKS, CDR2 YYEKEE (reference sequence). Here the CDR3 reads CASSLAGLAAVDTQYF.

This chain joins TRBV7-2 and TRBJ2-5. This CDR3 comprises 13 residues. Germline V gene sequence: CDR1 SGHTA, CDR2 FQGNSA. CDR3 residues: CASSWSARETQYF.

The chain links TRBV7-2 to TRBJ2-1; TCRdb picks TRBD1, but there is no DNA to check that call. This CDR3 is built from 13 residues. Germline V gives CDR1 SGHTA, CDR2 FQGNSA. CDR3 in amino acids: CASSNSQGDEQFF. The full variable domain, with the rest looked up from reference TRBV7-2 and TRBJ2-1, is GAGVSQSPSNKVTEKGKDVELRCDPISGHTALYWYRQSLGQGLEFLIYFQGNSAPDKSGLPSDRFSAERTGGSVSTLTIQRTQQEDSAVYLCASSNSQGDEQFFGPGTRLTVL.

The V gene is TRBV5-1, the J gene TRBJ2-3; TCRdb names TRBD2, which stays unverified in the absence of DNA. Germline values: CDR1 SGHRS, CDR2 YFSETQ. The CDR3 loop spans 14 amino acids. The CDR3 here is CASSAWTSGSPQYF.

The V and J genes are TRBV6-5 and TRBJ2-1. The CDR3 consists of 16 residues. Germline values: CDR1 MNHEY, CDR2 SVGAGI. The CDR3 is CASSYSNGVGYNEQFF.

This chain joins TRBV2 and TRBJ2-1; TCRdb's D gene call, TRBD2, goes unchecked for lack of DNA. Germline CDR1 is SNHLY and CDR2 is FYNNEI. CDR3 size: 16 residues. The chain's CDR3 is CASSELPLAGVLEQFF.

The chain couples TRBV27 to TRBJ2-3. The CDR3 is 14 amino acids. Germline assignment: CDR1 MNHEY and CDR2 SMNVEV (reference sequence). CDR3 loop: CASSGSTSTDTQYF.

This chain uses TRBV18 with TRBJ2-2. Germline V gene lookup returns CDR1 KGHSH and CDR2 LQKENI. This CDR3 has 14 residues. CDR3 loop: CASSPDQNTGELFF.

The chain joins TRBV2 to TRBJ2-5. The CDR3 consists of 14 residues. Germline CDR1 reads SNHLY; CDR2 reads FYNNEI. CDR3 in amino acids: CASKLGELQETQYF.

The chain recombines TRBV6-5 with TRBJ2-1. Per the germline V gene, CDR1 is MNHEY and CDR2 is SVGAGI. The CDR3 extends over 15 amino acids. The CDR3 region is CASSYSREVYNEQFF.

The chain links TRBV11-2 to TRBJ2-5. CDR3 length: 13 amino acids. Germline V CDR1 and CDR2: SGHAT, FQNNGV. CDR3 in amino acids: CASSLDPMETQYF.

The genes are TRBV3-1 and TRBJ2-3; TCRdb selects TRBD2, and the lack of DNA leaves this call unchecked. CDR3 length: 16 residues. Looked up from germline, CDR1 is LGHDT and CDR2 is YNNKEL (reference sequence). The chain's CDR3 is CASSFSGRALRDTQYF.

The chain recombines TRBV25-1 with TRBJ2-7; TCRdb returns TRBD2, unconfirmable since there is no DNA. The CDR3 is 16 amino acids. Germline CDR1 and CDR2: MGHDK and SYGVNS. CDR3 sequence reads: CASSATSGVYNDEQYF.

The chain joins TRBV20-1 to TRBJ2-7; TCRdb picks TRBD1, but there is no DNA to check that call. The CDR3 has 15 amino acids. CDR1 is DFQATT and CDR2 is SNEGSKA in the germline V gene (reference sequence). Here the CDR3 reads CSASDPGPQTYEQYF.

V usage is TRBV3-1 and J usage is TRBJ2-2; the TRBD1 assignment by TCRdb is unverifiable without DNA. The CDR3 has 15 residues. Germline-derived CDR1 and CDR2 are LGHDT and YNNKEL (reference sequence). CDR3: CASSQPDRNTGELFF.